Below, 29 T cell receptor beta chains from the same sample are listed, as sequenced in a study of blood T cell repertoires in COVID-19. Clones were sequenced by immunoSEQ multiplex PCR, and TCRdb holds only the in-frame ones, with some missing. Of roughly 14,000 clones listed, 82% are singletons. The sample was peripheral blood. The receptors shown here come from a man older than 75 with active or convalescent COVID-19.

The CDR3 DNA reads TGTGCCAGCAGGGAGGGAACTAGCTGGGAGACCCAGTACTTC. The encoded protein is CASREGTSWETQYF. The chain is built from TRBV2 and TRBJ2-5; the D gene is possibly TRBD2 (6 bases). Germline CDR1 SNHLY, CDR2 FYNNEI. There are 14 residues in the CDR3. V lost 6 bases to trimming and J lost 5 bases, with 16 bases between them.

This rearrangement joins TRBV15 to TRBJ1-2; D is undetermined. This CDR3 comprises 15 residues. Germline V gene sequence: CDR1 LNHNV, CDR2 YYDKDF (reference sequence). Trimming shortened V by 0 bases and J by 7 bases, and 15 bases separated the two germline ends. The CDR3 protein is CATSRDYGVKGGYTF. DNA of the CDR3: TGTGCCACCAGCAGAGATTACGGGGTAAAGGGTGGCTACACCTTC.

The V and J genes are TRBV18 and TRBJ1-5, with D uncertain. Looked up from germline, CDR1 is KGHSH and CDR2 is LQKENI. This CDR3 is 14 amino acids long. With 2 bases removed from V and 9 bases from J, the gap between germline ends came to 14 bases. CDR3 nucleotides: TGTGCCAGCTCACCATACACGGGAGATAGGCCCCAGCATTTT. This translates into CASSPYTGDRPQHF.

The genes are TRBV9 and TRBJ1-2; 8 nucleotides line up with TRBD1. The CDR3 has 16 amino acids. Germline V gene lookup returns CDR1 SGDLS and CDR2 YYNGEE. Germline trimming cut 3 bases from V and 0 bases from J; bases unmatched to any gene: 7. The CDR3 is CASSARTGRTNYGYTF. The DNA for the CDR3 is TGTGCCAGCAGCGCCCGGACAGGGAGAACTAACTATGGCTACACCTTC.

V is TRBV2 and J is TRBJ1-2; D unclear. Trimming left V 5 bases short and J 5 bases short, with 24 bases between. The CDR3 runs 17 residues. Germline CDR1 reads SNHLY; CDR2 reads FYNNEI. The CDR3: CASSPPFYRTGGYGYTF. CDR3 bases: TGTGCCAGCAGTCCTCCCTTCTACCGGACGGGAGGGTATGGCTACACCTTC.

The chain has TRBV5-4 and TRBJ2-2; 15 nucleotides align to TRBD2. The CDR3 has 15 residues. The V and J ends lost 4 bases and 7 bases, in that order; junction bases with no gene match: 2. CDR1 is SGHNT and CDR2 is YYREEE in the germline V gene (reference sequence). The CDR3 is CASSGLAGGVGELFF. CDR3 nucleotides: TGTGCCAGCAGCGGACTAGCGGGGGGGGTCGGGGAGCTGTTTTTT.

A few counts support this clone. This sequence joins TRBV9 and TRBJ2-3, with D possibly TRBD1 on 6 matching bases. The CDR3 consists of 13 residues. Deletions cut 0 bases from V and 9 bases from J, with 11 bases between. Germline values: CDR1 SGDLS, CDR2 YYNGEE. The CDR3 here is CASSVATRGTQYF. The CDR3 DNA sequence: TGTGCCAGCAGCGTAGCTACCAGGGGAACGCAGTATTTT. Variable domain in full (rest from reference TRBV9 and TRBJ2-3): DSGVTQTPKHLITATGQRVTLRCSPRSGDLSVYWYQQSLDQGLQFLIQYYNGEERAKGNILERFSAQQFPDLHSELNLSSLELGDSALYFCASSVATRGTQYFGPGTRLTVL.

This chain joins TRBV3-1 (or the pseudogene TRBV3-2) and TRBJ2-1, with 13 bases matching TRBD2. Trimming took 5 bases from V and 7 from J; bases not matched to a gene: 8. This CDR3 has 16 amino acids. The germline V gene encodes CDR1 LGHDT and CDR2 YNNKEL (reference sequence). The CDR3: CASSERLAGGLNEQFF. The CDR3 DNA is TGTGCCAGCAGCGAAAGACTAGCGGGGGGCCTTAATGAGCAGTTCTTC.

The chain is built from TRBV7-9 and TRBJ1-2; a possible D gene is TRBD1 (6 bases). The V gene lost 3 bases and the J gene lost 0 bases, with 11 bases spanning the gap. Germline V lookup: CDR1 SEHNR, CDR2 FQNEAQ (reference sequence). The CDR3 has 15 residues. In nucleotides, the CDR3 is TGTGCCAGCAGCTTCTCAGGGGCGACTAACTATGGCTACACCTTC. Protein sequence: CASSFSGATNYGYTF.

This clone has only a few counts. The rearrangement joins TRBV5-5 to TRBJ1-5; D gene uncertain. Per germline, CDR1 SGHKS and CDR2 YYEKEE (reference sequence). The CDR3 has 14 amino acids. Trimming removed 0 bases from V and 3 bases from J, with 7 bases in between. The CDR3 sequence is CASSLVLLNQPQHF. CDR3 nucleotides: TGTGCCAGCAGCTTGGTACTCCTCAATCAGCCCCAGCATTTT.

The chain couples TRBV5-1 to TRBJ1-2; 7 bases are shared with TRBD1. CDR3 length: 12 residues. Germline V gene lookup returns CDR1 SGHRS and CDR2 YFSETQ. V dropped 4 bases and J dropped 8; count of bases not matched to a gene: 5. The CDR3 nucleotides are TGCGCCAGCAGCCCCGGGACAGTCGGCTACACCTTC. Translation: CASSPGTVGYTF.

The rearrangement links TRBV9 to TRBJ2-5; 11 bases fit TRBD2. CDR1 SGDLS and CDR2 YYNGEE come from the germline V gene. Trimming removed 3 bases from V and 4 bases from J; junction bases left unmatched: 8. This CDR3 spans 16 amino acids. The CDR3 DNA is TGTGCCAGCAGCGCGCCCGGACTAGCGGGTACAGAGACCCAGTACTTC. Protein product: CASSAPGLAGTETQYF. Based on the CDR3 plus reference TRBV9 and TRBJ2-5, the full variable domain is DSGVTQTPKHLITATGQRVTLRCSPRSGDLSVYWYQQSLDQGLQFLIQYYNGEERAKGNILERFSAQQFPDLHSELNLSSLELGDSALYFCASSAPGLAGTETQYFGPGTRLLVL.

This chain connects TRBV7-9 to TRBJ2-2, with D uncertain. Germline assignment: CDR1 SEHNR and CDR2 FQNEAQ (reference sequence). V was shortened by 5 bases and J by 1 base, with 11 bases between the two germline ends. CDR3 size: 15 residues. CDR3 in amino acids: CASSRLAENTGELFF. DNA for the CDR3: TGTGCCAGCAGCCGTTTGGCGGAGAACACCGGGGAGCTGTTTTTT. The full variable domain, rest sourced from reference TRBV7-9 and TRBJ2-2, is DTGVSQNPRHKITKRGQNVTFRCDPISEHNRLYWYRQTLGQGPEFLTYFQNEAQLEKSRLLSDRFSAERPKGSFSTLEIQRTEQGDSAMYLCASSRLAENTGELFFGEGSRLTVL.

The CDR3 protein is CASSPRVTGTKPYEQYF. The CDR3 region has the DNA TGTGCCAGCTCACCCCGAGTCACCGGGACAAAACCCTACGAGCAGTACTTC. V and J are TRBV18 and TRBJ2-7, with a possible D match to TRBD1 (6 bases). Germline-derived CDR1 and CDR2 are KGHSH and LQKENI. The CDR3 length is 17 residues. Trimming took off 3 bases at V and 2 bases at J, with 20 bases between the two ends.

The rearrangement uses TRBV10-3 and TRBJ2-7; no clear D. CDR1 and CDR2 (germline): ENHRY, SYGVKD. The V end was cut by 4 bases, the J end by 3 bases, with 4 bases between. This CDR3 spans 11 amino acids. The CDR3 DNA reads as TGTGCCATCAGTGGTAGCTACGAGCAGTACTTC. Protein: CAISGSYEQYF.

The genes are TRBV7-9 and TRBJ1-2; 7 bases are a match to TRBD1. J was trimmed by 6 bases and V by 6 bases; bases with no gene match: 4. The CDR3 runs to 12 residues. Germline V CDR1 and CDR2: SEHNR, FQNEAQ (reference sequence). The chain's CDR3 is CASSLGTDGYTF. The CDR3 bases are TGTGCCAGCAGTCTAGGGACAGATGGCTACACCTTC.

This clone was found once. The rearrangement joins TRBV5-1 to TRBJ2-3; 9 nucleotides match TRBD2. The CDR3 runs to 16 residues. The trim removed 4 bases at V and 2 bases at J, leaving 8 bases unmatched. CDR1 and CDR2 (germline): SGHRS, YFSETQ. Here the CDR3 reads CASSRVSGGFTDTQYF. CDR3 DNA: TGCGCCAGCAGCCGGGTCAGCGGGGGGTTCACAGATACGCAGTATTTT.

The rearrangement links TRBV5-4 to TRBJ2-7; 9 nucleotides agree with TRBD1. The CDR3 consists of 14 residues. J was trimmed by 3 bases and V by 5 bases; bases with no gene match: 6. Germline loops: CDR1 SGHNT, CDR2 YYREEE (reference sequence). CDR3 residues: CASSPGQGLYEQYF. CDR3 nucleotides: TGTGCCAGCAGTCCGGGACAGGGACTCTACGAGCAGTACTTC.

For the CDR3, the DNA is TGTGCCAGCAGCCAGAGGACTTACACCTACGAGCAGTACTTC. Translating it yields CASSQRTYTYEQYF. The J gene is TRBJ2-7, the V gene TRBV6-2 or TRBV6-3; D perhaps matches TRBD2 (5 bases). The length of the CDR3 is 14 residues. V shed 6 bases and J shed 2 bases, with 14 bases lying between them. Germline-derived CDR1 and CDR2 are MNHEY and SVGEGT.

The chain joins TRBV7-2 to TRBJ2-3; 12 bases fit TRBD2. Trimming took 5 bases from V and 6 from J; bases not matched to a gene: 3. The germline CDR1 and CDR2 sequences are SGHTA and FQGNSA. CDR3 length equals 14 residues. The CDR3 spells CASSPLAGGDTQYF. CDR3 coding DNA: TGTGCCAGCAGCCCCCTAGCGGGGGGGGATACGCAGTATTTT.

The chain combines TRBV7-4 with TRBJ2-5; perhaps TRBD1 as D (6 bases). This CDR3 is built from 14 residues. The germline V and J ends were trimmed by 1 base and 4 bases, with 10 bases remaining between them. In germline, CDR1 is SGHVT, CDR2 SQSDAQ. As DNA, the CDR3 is TGTGCCAGCAGCTTAGGGGACACCCGAGAGACCCAGTACTTC. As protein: CASSLGDTRETQYF.

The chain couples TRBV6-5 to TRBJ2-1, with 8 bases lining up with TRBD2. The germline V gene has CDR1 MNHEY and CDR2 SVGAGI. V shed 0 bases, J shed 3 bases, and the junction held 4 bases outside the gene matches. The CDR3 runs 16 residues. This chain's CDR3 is CASSYSGLAGYNEQFF. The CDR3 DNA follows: TGTGCCAGCAGTTACTCCGGGCTAGCGGGCTACAATGAGCAGTTCTTC.

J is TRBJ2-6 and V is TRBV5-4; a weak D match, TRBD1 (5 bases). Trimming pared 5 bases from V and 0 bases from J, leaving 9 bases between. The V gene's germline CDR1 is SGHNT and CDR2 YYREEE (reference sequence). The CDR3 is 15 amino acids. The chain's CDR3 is CASREQGSGANVLTF. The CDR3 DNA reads TGTGCCAGCAGGGAGCAGGGCTCTGGGGCCAACGTCCTGACTTTC.

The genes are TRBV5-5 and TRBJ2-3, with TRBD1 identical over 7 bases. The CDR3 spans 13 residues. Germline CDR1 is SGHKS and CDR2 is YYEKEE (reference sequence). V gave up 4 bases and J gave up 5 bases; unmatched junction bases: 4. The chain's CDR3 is CASSPDREDTQYF. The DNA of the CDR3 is TGTGCCAGCAGCCCCGACAGGGAAGATACGCAGTATTTT.

The DNA of the CDR3 is TGTGCCAGTAGTATCCTCCGGGGGAGGGGGAACACCGGGGAGCTGTTTTTT. Translating it yields CASSILRGRGNTGELFF. This rearrangement joins TRBV19 to TRBJ2-2; TRBD2 aligns across 7 bases. This CDR3 spans 17 amino acids. V lost 3 bases, J lost 1 base, and 8 bases stayed unmatched. Germline CDR1 reads LNHDA; CDR2 reads SQIVND (reference sequence).

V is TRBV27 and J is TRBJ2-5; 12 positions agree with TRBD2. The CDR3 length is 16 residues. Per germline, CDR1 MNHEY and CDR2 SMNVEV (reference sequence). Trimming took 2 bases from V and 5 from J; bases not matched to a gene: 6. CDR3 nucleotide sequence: TGTGCCAGCAGTTTACAACTAGCGGGGGGAGGCGAGACCCAGTACTTC. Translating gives CASSLQLAGGGETQYF.

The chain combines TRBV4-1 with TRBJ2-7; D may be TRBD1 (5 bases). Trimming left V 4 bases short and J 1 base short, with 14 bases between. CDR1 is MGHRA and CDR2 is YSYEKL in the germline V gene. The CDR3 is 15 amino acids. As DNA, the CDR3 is TGCGCCAGCAGCCGTACAGGCGCTCCTTCCTACGAGCAGTACTTC. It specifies CASSRTGAPSYEQYF.

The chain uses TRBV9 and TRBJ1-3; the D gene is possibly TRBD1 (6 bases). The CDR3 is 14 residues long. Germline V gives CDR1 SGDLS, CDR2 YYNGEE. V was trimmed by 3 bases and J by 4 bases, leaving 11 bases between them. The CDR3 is CASSETGSGNTIYF. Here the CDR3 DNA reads TGTGCCAGCAGCGAAACAGGGTCCGGAAACACCATATATTTT.

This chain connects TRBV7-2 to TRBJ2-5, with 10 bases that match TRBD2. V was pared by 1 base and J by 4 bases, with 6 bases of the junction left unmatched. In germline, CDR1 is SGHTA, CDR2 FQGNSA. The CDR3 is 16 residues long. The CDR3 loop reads CASSLGLAGERETQYF. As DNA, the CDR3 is TGTGCCAGCAGCTTAGGGCTAGCGGGGGAACGAGAGACCCAGTACTTC.